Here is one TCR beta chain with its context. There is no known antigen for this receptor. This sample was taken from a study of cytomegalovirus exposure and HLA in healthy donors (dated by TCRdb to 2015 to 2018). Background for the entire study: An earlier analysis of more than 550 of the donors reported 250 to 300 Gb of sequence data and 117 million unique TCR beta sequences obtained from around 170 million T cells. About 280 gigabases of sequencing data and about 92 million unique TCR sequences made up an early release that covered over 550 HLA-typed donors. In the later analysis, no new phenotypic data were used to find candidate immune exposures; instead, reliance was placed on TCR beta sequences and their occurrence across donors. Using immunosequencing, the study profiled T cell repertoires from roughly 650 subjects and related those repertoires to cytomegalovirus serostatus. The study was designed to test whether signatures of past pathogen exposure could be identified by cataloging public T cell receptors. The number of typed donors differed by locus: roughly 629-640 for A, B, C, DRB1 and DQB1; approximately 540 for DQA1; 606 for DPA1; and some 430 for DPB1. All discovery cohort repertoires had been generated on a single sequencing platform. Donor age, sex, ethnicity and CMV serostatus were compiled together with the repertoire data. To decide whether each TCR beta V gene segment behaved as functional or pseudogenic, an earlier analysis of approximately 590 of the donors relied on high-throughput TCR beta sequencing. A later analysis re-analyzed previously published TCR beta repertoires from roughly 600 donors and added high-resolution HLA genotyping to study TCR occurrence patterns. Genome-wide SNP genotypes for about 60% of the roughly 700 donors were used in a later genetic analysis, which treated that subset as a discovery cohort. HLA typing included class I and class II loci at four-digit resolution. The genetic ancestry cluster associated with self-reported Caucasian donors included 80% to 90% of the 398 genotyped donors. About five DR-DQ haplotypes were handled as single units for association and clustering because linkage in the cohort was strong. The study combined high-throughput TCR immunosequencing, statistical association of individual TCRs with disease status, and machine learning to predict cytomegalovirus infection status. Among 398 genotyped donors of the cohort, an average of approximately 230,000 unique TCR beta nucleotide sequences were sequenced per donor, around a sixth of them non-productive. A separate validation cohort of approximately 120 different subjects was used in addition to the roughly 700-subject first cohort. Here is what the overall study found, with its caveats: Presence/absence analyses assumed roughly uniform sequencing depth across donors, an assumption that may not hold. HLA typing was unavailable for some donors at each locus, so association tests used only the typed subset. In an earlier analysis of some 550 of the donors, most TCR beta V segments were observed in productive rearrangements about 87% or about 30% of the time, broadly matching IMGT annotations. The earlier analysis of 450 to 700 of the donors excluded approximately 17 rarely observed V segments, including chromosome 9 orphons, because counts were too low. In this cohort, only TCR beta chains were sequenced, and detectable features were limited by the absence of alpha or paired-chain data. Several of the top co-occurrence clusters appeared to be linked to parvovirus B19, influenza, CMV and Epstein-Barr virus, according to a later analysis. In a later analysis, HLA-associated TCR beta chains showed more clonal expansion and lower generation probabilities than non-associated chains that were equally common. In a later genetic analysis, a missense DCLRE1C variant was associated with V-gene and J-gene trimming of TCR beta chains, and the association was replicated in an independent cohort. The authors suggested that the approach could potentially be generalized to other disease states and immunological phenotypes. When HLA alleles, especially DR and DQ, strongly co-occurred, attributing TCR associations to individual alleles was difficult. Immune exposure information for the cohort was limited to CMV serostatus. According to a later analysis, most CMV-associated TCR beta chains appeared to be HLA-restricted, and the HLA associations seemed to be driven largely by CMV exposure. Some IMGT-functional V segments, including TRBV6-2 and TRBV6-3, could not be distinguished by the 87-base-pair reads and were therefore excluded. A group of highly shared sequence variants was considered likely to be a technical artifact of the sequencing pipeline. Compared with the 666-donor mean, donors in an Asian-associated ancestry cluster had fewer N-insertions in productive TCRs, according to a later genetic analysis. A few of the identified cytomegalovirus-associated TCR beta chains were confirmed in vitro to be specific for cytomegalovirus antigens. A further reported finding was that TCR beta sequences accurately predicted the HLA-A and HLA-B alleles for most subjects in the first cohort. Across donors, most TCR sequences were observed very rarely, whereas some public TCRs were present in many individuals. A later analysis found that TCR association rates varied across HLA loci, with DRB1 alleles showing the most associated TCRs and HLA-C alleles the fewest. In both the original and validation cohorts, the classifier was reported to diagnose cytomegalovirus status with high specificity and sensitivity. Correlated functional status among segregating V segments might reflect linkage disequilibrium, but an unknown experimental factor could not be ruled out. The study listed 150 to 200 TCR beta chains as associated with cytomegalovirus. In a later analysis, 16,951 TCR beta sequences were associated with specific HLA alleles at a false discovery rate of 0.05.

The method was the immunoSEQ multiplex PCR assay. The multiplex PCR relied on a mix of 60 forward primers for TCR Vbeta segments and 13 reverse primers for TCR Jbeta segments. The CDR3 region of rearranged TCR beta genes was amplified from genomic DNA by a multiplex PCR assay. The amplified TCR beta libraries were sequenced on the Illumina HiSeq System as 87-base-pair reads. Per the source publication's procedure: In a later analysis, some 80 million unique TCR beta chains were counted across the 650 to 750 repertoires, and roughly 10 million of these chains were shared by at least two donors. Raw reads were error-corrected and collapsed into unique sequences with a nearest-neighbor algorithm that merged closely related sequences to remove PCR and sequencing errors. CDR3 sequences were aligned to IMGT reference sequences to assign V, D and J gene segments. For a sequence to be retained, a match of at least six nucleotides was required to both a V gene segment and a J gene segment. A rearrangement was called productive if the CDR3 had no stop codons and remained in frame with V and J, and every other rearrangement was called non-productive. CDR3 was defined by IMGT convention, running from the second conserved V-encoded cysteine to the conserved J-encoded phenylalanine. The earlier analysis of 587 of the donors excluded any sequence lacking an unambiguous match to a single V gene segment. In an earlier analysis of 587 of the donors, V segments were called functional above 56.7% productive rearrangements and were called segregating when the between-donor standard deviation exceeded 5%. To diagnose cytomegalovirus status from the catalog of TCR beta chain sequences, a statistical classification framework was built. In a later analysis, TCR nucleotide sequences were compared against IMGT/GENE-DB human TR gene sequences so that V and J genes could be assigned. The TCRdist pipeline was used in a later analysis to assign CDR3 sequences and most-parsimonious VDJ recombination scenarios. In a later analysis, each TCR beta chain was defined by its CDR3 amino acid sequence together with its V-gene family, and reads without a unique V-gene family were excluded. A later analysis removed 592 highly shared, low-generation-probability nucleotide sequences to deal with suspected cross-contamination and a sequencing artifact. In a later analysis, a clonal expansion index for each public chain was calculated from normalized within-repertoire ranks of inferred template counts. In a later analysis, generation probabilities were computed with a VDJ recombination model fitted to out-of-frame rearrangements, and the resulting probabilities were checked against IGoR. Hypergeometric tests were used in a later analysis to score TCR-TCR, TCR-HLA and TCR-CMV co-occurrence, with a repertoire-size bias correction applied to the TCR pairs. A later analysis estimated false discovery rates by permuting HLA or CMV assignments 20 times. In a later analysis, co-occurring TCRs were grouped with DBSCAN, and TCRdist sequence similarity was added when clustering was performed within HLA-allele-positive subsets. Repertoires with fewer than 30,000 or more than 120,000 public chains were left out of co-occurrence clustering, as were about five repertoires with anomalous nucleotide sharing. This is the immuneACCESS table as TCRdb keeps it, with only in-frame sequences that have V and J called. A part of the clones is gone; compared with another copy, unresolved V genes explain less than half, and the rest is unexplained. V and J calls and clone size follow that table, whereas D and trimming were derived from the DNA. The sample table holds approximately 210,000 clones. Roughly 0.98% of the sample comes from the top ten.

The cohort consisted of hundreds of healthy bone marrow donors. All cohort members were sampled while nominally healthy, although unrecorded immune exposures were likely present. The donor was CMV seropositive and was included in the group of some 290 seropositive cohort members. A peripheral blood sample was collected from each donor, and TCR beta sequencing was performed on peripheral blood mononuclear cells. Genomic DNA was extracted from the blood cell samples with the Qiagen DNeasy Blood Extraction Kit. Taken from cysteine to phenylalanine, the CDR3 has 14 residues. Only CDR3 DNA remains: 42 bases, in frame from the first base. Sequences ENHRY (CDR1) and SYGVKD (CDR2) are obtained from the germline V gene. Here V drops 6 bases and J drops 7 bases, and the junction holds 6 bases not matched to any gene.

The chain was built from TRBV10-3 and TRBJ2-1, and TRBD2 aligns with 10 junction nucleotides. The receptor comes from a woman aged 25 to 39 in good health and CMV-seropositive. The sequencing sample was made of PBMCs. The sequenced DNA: TGTGCCATCAGGCAGCGGGGGGGCCCAAATGAGCAGTTCTTC. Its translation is CAIRQRGGPNEQFF.